The sequence of this T cell receptor (beta chain) was determined in a study of cytomegalovirus exposure and HLA in healthy donors. Researchers ran the PCR with 60 Vbeta and 13 Jbeta primers. Clones were read by immunoSEQ multiplex PCR, and TCRdb kept only the in-frame ones, dropping some. This table holds over 150,000 clones, about 76% found once. This TCR was recovered from a woman aged 40 to 50 in good health and CMV-seropositive. The sequenced sample consisted of PBMCs.

In nucleotides, the CDR3 is TGTGCCAGCAGTACCCTAGCAGGAGCCGCAGATACGCAGTATTTT. This encodes CASSTLAGAADTQYF. The chain employs TRBV6-6 and TRBJ2-3, with a possible D match to TRBD2 (5 bases). This CDR3 is 15 amino acids long. From germline, CDR1 is MNHNY and CDR2 SVGAGI (reference sequence). V was shortened by 5 bases and J by 4 bases, with 16 bases between the two germline ends.